This entry describes one T cell receptor (beta chain). In the original workflow: Amplification with reference gene primers provided the estimates of nucleated cell counts. Here immunoSEQ multiplex PCR was the method, and the copy in TCRdb shows in-frame clones only, minus some. The V and J calls and clone size were taken over from that table, and D and trimming were inferred from the DNA. The profile shows around 300,000 clones, about 89% of them singletons. Patients at the Seattle site were enrolled during active infection and followed longitudinally. Germline trimming cut 5 bases from V and 7 bases from J; bases unmatched to any gene: 4. In germline, CDR1 is SEHNR, CDR2 FQNEAQ (reference sequence). The CDR3 totals 15 residues. The sample is drawn from a study of blood T cell repertoires in COVID-19. As for the study in general: T cells, B-cell-depleted T cells, or PBMCs supplied cDNA or gDNA.

The sequenced sample consisted of peripheral blood. The TCR sequence derives from a woman between 25 and 40 years old with COVID-19, enrolled during active disease. The chain links TRBV7-9 to TRBJ2-1; 14 bases match TRBD2. CDR3 DNA: TGTGCCAGCAGCCCGGGACTAGCGGGAGTTAATGAGCAGTTCTTC. This sequence encodes CASSPGLAGVNEQFF.